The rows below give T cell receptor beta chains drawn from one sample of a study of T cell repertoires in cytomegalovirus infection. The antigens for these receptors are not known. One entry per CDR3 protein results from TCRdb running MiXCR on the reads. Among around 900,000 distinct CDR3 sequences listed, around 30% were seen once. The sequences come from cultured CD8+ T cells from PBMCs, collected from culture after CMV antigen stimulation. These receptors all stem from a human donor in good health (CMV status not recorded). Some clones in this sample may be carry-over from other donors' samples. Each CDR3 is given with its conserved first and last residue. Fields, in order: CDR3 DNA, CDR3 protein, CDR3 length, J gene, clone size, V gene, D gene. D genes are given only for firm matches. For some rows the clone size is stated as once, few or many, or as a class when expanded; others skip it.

DNA: TGTGCCAGCAGCTTAGCGCGGGGGGGCTGGACAGATACGCAGTATTTT
CDR3: CASSLARGGWTDTQYF
length: 16
J: TRBJ2-3
size: many
V: TRBV7-2
D: TRBD2

DNA: TGTGCCAGCAGTTACGGGGCTTTAGAAAAACTGTTTTTT
CDR3: CASSYGALEKLFF
length: 13
J: TRBJ1-4
size: .
V: TRBV6-5
D: .

DNA: TGCAGTGCCGGACCCTGGGCCGGGGAGCTGTTTTTT
CDR3: CSAGPWAGELFF
length: 12
J: TRBJ2-2
size: .
V: TRBV20-1
D: .

DNA: TGCGCCAGCAGTGAGCGGGGCCAGGGAGCCAACAATGAGCAGTTCTTC
CDR3: CASSERGQGANNEQFF
length: 16
J: TRBJ2-1
size: once
V: TRBV10-2
D: .

DNA: TGTGCCAGCAGTTCGTCTGCGGGGACCGAGCAGTACTTC
CDR3: CASSSSAGTEQYF
length: 13
J: TRBJ2-7
size: few
V: TRBV27
D: .

DNA: TGTGCCAGCAGACCGAGCGGGGGGGGTCCGGATACGCAGTATTTT
CDR3: CASRPSGGGPDTQYF
length: 15
J: TRBJ2-3
size: .
V: TRBV7-6
D: TRBD2

DNA: TGTGCCAGCAGCCCCTTTAGCGGGGGGCCTTACAATGAGCAGTTCTTC
CDR3: CASSPFSGGPYNEQFF
length: 16
J: TRBJ2-1
size: .
V: TRBV11-3
D: TRBD2

DNA: TGCAGTGCTAGAGGTGGGAATAGGGACGGCTACACCTTC
CDR3: CSARGGNRDGYTF
length: 13
J: TRBJ1-2
size: .
V: TRBV20-1
D: .

DNA: TGTGCTAGTGGTTTGGTACGGGGGACAGGGACCCATCCCACTGAAGCTTTCTTT
CDR3: CASGLVRGTGTHPTEAFF
length: 18
J: TRBJ1-1
size: few
V: TRBV12-5
D: TRBD1

DNA: TGTGCCAGCAGCCCAGGGGGCAGGCTCTATGGCTACACCTTC
CDR3: CASSPGGRLYGYTF
length: 14
J: TRBJ1-2
size: few
V: TRBV27
D: TRBD1

DNA: TGTGCCAGCAAAGTTGGGGTCGGCAATCAGCCCCAGCATTTT
CDR3: CASKVGVGNQPQHF
length: 14
J: TRBJ1-5
size: .
V: TRBV6-6
D: .

DNA: TGTGCCAGTAGTATAGTGTCCGGCCCAGATACGCAGTATTTT
CDR3: CASSIVSGPDTQYF
length: 14
J: TRBJ2-3
size: few
V: TRBV19
D: .

DNA: TGTGCCAGCAGCTTCCTCGGGACAGAGAACACCGGGGAGCTGTTTTTT
CDR3: CASSFLGTENTGELFF
length: 16
J: TRBJ2-2
size: .
V: TRBV7-4
D: TRBD1

DNA: TGCAGCGCTCTTGTGGCCTACGAGCAGTACTTC
CDR3: CSALVAYEQYF
length: 11
J: TRBJ2-7
size: few
V: TRBV29-1
D: .

DNA: TGTGCCAGCGGACCTGACAGGGGGCTAGCCAAAAACATTCAGTACTTC
CDR3: CASGPDRGLAKNIQYF
length: 16
J: TRBJ2-4
size: .
V: TRBV6-2/TRBV6-3
D: TRBD1

DNA: TGTGCCAGCAAGCTCCATACGCAGTATTTT
CDR3: CASKLHTQYF
length: 10
J: TRBJ2-3
size: .
V: TRBV7-4
D: .

DNA: TGCAGTGTGTGGGGGGCAGTCGGCACAGATACGCAGTATTTT
CDR3: CSVWGAVGTDTQYF
length: 14
J: TRBJ2-3
size: .
V: TRBV20-1
D: .

DNA: TGTGCCTGCAGTGGGGACGGAAGCTCCTACAATGAGCAGTTCTTC
CDR3: CACSGDGSSYNEQFF
length: 15
J: TRBJ2-1
size: .
V: TRBV12-3/TRBV12-4
D: .